This TCR beta chain was obtained from a study of OX40 agonist ivuxolimab in advanced cancers. Across the whole study: The study treated patients with ivuxolimab, an agonistic anti-OX40 (CD134) antibody. At doses from 0.01 to 10 mg/kg, patients were given intravenous ivuxolimab every 2 weeks.

The data were produced by immunoSEQ multiplex PCR, yet TCRdb's version contains in-frame clones alone and is incomplete. The sample holds some 64,000 clones; around 89% are singletons and the top ten take 0.67%. Study-wide results and limits: Part of the nonresponder group also had normalized T-cell clonal expansion that was low. Expanded peripheral T-cell antigen specificity went undetermined.

On this clone: The antigen remains unidentified.

The CDR3 has 14 residues. CDR1 and CDR2 from the germline V gene are KGHSH and LQKENI. Losses at the gene ends were 4 bases for V and 5 bases for J; bases not matched to a gene: 6. This receptor was obtained from an adult with an advanced solid tumor such as melanoma, head and neck, liver or kidney cancer. The V gene is TRBV18, the J gene TRBJ2-5; 8 nucleotides align to TRBD1. Sequencing used CD4+ or CD8+ T cells sorted from blood, obtained in a trial of the OX40 agonist ivuxolimab. The CDR3 sequence is CASSRQGRGETQYF. CDR3 DNA: TGTGCCAGCTCACGACAGGGGCGCGGGGAGACCCAGTACTTC.